The next 17 T cell receptor beta chains were all read from a single sample in a study of shared clonotypes between healthy human individuals. The assay was immunoSEQ multiplex PCR, and TCRdb's table has in-frame clones only and misses some. This repertoire shows roughly 2 million clones, under 97% found once; its top ten account for approximately 0.13%. The sample consisted of naive CD4+ T cells sorted from blood. Noted subset: CD45RA+ positively selected. The receptor set was obtained from a man aged 18 to 30 in good health.

Details on this clone: Other nucleotide sequences from this sample produce the same CDR3. The rearrangement uses TRBV5-1 and TRBJ1-1; tentatively, D is TRBD1 (5 bases). Germline V gene sequence: CDR1 SGHRS, CDR2 YFSETQ. This CDR3 spans 13 amino acids. V was cut by 7 bases and J by 0 bases, with 10 bases left in between. In DNA, the CDR3 is TGCGCCAGCTCCCGGGACCTGAACACTGAAGCTTTCTTT. It translates to CASSRDLNTEAFF.

This rearrangement joins TRBV7-8 to TRBJ2-6; D is perhaps TRBD2 (5 bases). The CDR3 length is 18 residues. CDR1 is SGHVS, CDR2 FQNEAQ, per germline. Trimming shortened V by 2 bases and J by 1 base, and 15 bases separated the two germline ends. CDR3 region: CASSLRISVYSGANVLTF. CDR3 nucleotide sequence: TGTGCCAGCAGCTTAAGAATTAGCGTCTATTCTGGGGCCAACGTCCTGACTTTC.

The V call is TRBV4-3, the J call TRBJ2-3; TRBD2 aligns across 12 bases. CDR1 and CDR2 (germline): LGHNA, YSLEER. The CDR3 is made up of 14 amino acids. Trimming at V came to 7 bases and at J to 4 bases, leaving 3 bases not matched to a gene. In DNA, the CDR3 is TGCGCCAGCAAACTAGCGGGAGGATCAGATACGCAGTATTTT. This codes for CASKLAGGSDTQYF.

The chain links TRBV5-1 to TRBJ2-2, with TRBD1 matching over 7 bases. The V and J ends lost 4 bases and 4 bases, in that order; junction bases with no gene match: 10. CDR1 is SGHRS and CDR2 is YFSETQ in the germline V gene. The CDR3 runs to 16 residues. The CDR3 is CASSLGGSWSTGELFF. The CDR3 DNA follows: TGCGCCAGCAGCCTAGGGGGCTCCTGGAGCACCGGGGAGCTGTTTTTT.

This sequence joins TRBV27 and TRBJ2-5; no firm D call. This CDR3 spans 14 amino acids. CDR1 MNHEY and CDR2 SMNVEV come from the germline V gene (reference sequence). Trimming cost V 1 base and J 7 bases, with 13 bases left between them. CDR3 loop: CASSLLGFMRTQYF. The CDR3 DNA reads TGTGCCAGCAGTTTATTGGGGTTTATGAGGACCCAGTACTTC.

J is TRBJ2-6 and V is TRBV5-1; D unresolved. In germline, CDR1 is SGHRS, CDR2 YFSETQ. V was cut by 5 bases and J by 0 bases, with 9 bases left in between. The CDR3 loop spans 15 amino acids. The CDR3 region is CASRDAPSGANVLTF. The CDR3 DNA sequence: TGCGCCAGCAGGGATGCCCCCTCTGGGGCCAACGTCCTGACTTTC.

The chain is built from TRBV10-3 and TRBJ2-2; TRBD2 matches 14 bases. CDR3 length equals 17 residues. Trimming at V came to 7 bases and at J to 4 bases, leaving 8 bases not matched to a gene. Germline CDR1 is ENHRY and CDR2 is SYGVKD. DNA of the CDR3: TGTGCCATCACTACCGGGACTAGCGGGAGCGTCACCGGGGAGCTGTTTTTT. The encoded protein is CAITTGTSGSVTGELFF.

As for this clone: Other DNA sequences within the sample encode an identical CDR3. The rearrangement uses TRBV5-6 and TRBJ2-5, with 8 positions matching TRBD1. The V gene's germline CDR1 is SGHDT and CDR2 YYEEEE. The V and J ends lost 2 bases and 4 bases, in that order; junction bases with no gene match: 1. The CDR3 has 13 amino acids. CDR3 protein: CASSLDRGETQYF. The CDR3 DNA reads TGTGCCAGCAGCTTAGACAGGGGAGAGACCCAGTACTTC.

The chain is built from TRBV28 and TRBJ2-7; a possible D gene is TRBD2 (6 bases). This CDR3 region has 15 residues. V was clipped by 5 bases and J by 4 bases, with 18 bases between them. The germline V gene encodes CDR1 MDHEN and CDR2 SYDVKM. CDR3: CASSRSGPGRYEQYF. The CDR3 nucleotides read TGTGCCAGCAGTCGTTCAGGTCCTGGGAGGTACGAGCAGTACTTC.

A remark on this clone: Other DNA sequences in this specimen translate into the identical CDR3. This chain joins TRBV7-8 and TRBJ1-6, with D tentatively TRBD1 (5 bases). The V end was cut by 2 bases, the J end by 7 bases, with 9 bases between. In germline, CDR1 is SGHVS, CDR2 FQNEAQ. The CDR3 runs 14 residues. CDR3 region: CASSLQGPNSPLHF. The DNA for the CDR3 is TGTGCCAGCAGCTTACAGGGCCCGAATTCACCCCTCCACTTT.

A remark on this clone: This specimen includes other DNA sequences encoding the same CDR3. J is TRBJ2-5 and V is TRBV6-6, with unresolved D. V lost 2 bases to trimming and J lost 1 base, with 5 bases between them. Germline V gives CDR1 MNHNY, CDR2 SVGAGI (reference sequence). CDR3 size: 13 residues. In DNA, the CDR3 is TGTGCCAGCAGTTACCCCACCCAAGAGACCCAGTACTTC. Protein sequence: CASSYPTQETQYF.

This chain joins TRBV18 and TRBJ1-2; D perhaps matches TRBD1 (6 bases). Germline CDR1 and CDR2: KGHSH and LQKENI. Trimming shortened V by 4 bases and J by 5 bases, and 29 bases separated the two germline ends. The CDR3 is 19 residues long. The DNA for the CDR3 is TGTGCCAGCTCACTGATATGGAGTTCCGAATGGGACAAAGTGTATGGCTACACCTTC. It codes for CASSLIWSSEWDKVYGYTF.

The chain joins TRBV18 to TRBJ1-1, with D uncertain. This CDR3 is 14 amino acids long. Germline CDR1 and CDR2: KGHSH and LQKENI. V dropped 4 bases and J dropped 1 base, with 10 bases sitting between them. The CDR3 loop reads CASSLETGNTEAFF. The CDR3 DNA sequence: TGTGCCAGCTCACTGGAAACGGGGAACACTGAAGCTTTCTTT. Variable domain in full (rest from reference TRBV18 and TRBJ1-1): NAGVMQNPRHLVRRRGQEARLRCSPMKGHSHVYWYRQLPEEGLKFMVYLQKENIIDESGMPKERFSAEFPKEGPSILRIQQVVRGDSAAYFCASSLETGNTEAFFGQGTRLTVV.

The rearrangement links TRBV7-2 to TRBJ1-2; TRBD1 aligns across 7 bases. Germline-derived CDR1 and CDR2 are SGHTA and FQGNSA. V shed 2 bases and J 4 bases; nucleotides not matched to a gene: 10. This CDR3 region has 16 residues. The CDR3 DNA reads TGTGCCAGCAGCTTAAACCCAGGGGGGAACTCCTATGGCTACACCTTC. As protein: CASSLNPGGNSYGYTF.

V usage is TRBV2 and J usage is TRBJ1-2, with a possible D match to TRBD1 (5 bases). The CDR3 spans 14 residues. Germline-derived CDR1 and CDR2 are SNHLY and FYNNEI. Trimming took off 8 bases at V and 7 bases at J, with 20 bases between the two ends. CDR3 nucleotides: TGTGCCAGCTACCTTGACAGCCCTGGAAGTGGCTACACCTTC. Its translation is CASYLDSPGSGYTF.

Comments on this clone: This CDR3 is also generated by other DNA sequences in the sample. The chain is built from TRBV18 and TRBJ2-7; TRBD1 is a possible D gene (6 bases). The CDR3 runs 13 residues. Trimming removed 2 bases at V and 2 bases at J, with 7 bases between. CDR1 is KGHSH and CDR2 is LQKENI in the germline V gene. CDR3 nucleotide sequence: TGTGCCAGCTCACCAACAGGGCCCTACGAGCAGTACTTC. It specifies CASSPTGPYEQYF.

V and J are TRBV2 and TRBJ2-7; maybe TRBD1 (5 bases). The CDR3 sequence is 13 residues long. V lost 5 bases and J lost 5, with 13 bases in between. CDR1 is SNHLY and CDR2 is FYNNEI in the germline V gene. CDR3 nucleotide sequence: TGTGCCAGCAGTTCAGGGAATTTCGACGAGCAGTACTTC. Its protein product is CASSSGNFDEQYF.